This T cell receptor (beta chain) emerged from a study of cytomegalovirus exposure and HLA in healthy donors. The PCR was carried out with 60 Vbeta primers and 13 Jbeta primers. Measured with immunoSEQ multiplex PCR; TCRdb has only the in-frame clones, and not every one. The table lists some 190,000 clones, around 77% of them singletons. The CDR3 length is 15 residues. The germline V gene has CDR1 SGHRS and CDR2 YFSETQ. J lost 2 bases, V lost 0 bases, and 1 base had no gene match. The clonotype originates from a woman aged 30 to 39 in good health and CMV-seronegative. The chain carries TRBV5-1 and TRBJ1-3; 8 bases align to TRBD1. The sequenced material came from PBMCs. In DNA form, the CDR3 reads TGCGCCAGCAGCTTGGCAGGGGGCACTGGAAACACCATATATTTT. Translation: CASSLAGGTGNTIYF.